The rows below give T cell receptor beta chains drawn from one sample of a study of blood T cell repertoires in COVID-19. TCRdb keeps only in-frame clones here, not all; method: immunoSEQ multiplex PCR. The sample consists of over 200,000 clones, just over 85% of them appearing once. Sequencing was done on a sample of peripheral blood. These receptors all stem from a man younger than 30 with active or convalescent COVID-19. Both conserved end residues are part of each CDR3.

j_call v_call cdr3_aa
TRBJ2-2 TRBV28 CASNTGTATGELFF
TRBJ1-1 TRBV24-1 CATRGNTEAFF
TRBJ2-3 TRBV10-3 CAILAQGQLTDTQYF
TRBJ2-7 TRBV11-2 CASSSVRDRVIDEQYF
TRBJ2-7 TRBV6-5 CASSYRQGGEQYF
TRBJ2-2 TRBV6-4 CASSDLGQGAGELFF
TRBJ2-7 TRBV9 CASSGSAGGATPHEQYF
TRBJ2-1 TRBV9 CASSAETRFTEQFF
TRBJ2-7 TRBV5-4 CASSLEGGSYEQYF
TRBJ1-5 TRBV6-4 CASSDSPNQPQHF
TRBJ2-3 TRBV7-9 CASSLLAGYTDTQYF
TRBJ2-7 TRBV10-3 CAITQGEAYEQYF
TRBJ2-6 TRBV30 CAWTVGQGLFRPGANVLTF
TRBJ1-1 TRBV9 CASSATGQMDTEAFF
TRBJ1-2 TRBV27 CASTDEQRKYGYTF
TRBJ2-1 TRBV5-1 CASSPSSGLAGGLYNEQFF
TRBJ1-3 TRBV6-5 CASSLQGFGNTIYF
TRBJ2-6 TRBV19 CASSIVAPLLTGGSSGANVLTF
TRBJ1-5 TRBV13 CASSSSDRGRSNQPQHF
TRBJ1-2 TRBV28 CASWANYGYTF
TRBJ1-4 TRBV27 CASSLSKGAGEKLFF
TRBJ2-1 TRBV10-2 CASSEPSGKEQFF
TRBJ1-2 TRBV4-2 CASSQEARARDYTF
TRBJ2-2 TRBV7-2 CASSSGPNTGELFF
TRBJ1-2 TRBV7-2 CASSLALENYGYTF
TRBJ2-7 TRBV6-6 CASRSRWDRDPYEQYF
TRBJ1-2 TRBV12-3/TRBV12-4 CAASLQDHYGYTF
TRBJ1-3 TRBV19 CASSQSGISGNTIYF
TRBJ1-1 TRBV16 CASSPWGGTEAFF